One and the same sample provided the 16 T cell receptor beta chains below, sequenced in a study of PD-L1 blockade in urothelial cancer. Libraries were prepared by immunoSEQ multiplex PCR; TCRdb keeps only in-frame clonotypes and omits some of them. In the table there are fewer than 50,000 clones, nearly 90% of which are singletons. The specimen comprised PBMCs, sampled around atezolizumab (anti-PD-L1) treatment. These receptors all stem from a man aged 60-69 years with urothelial cancer.

V usage is TRBV7-6 and J usage is TRBJ2-5; perhaps TRBD2 as D (5 bases). Germline V lookup: CDR1 SGHVS, CDR2 FNYEAQ. This CDR3 has 14 amino acids. With 5 bases removed from V and 5 bases from J, the gap between germline ends came to 15 bases. The DNA for the CDR3 is TGTGCCAGCAGCCGCGGCCAGCCGGGGGAGACCCAGTACTTC. This translates into CASSRGQPGETQYF.

The chain couples TRBV7-2 to TRBJ2-3, with 7 positions matching TRBD2. J lost 0 bases, V lost 2 bases, and 2 bases had no gene match. The CDR3 extends over 15 amino acids. Germline V lookup: CDR1 SGHTA, CDR2 FQGNSA. CDR3 protein: CASSLRSGSTDTQYF. CDR3 bases: TGTGCCAGCAGCTTACGTAGCGGGAGCACAGATACGCAGTATTTT. The whole variable domain, remainder taken from reference TRBV7-2 and TRBJ2-3, is GAGVSQSPSNKVTEKGKDVELRCDPISGHTALYWYRQSLGQGLEFLIYFQGNSAPDKSGLPSDRFSAERTGGSVSTLTIQRTQQEDSAVYLCASSLRSGSTDTQYFGPGTRLTVL.

The gene calls are TRBV29-1 and TRBJ2-7; 9 bases map to TRBD1. The germline gives CDR1 SQVTM, CDR2 ANQGSEA. The ends lost 4 bases at V and 5 bases at J; junction bases unmatched: 6. This CDR3 spans 13 amino acids. CDR3 bases: TGCAGCGTTGGGAGGGACAGGGCCAACGAGCAGTACTTC. This encodes CSVGRDRANEQYF.

The chain carries TRBV7-2 and TRBJ2-5; 7 bases are shared with TRBD2. Losses at the gene ends were 1 base for V and 7 bases for J; bases not matched to a gene: 6. Germline values: CDR1 SGHTA, CDR2 FQGNSA. CDR3 length equals 14 residues. CDR3 sequence: CASSLGVASGTQYF. The CDR3 DNA reads TGTGCCAGCAGCTTAGGCGTCGCTAGCGGGACCCAGTACTTC.

The chain couples TRBV6-1 to TRBJ1-1; a possible D gene is TRBD1 (5 bases). The CDR3 loop spans 14 amino acids. CDR1 is MNHNS, CDR2 SASEGT, per germline. The V end lost 11 bases, the J end lost 7 bases, and 23 bases lay between the germline ends. Here the CDR3 reads CAARAGVNGGEAFF. The CDR3 region has the DNA TGTGCCGCCCGGGCGGGGGTCAACGGGGGTGAAGCTTTCTTT.

The chain joins TRBV29-1 to TRBJ1-2; 7 bases map to TRBD1. The CDR3 covers 13 residues. J gave up 4 bases and V 6 bases, and 8 bases lay outside the gene matches. Per the germline V gene, CDR1 is SQVTM and CDR2 is ANQGSEA. CDR3 sequence (DNA): TGCAGCGTGGAGACAGGGTATCTCTATGGCTACACCTTC. Its translation is CSVETGYLYGYTF.

V gene TRBV5-6 combines with J gene TRBJ2-7, with TRBD1 as a possible D gene (5 bases). Per germline, CDR1 SGHDT and CDR2 YYEEEE. Trimming removed 2 bases from V and 7 bases from J, with 10 bases in between. CDR3 size: 12 residues. The CDR3 coding sequence is TGTGCCAGCAGCTTCAGGGTTAGAGAGCAGTACTTC. It is translated as CASSFRVREQYF. The full variable domain, with the rest looked up from reference TRBV5-6 and TRBJ2-7, is DAGVTQSPTHLIKTRGQQVTLRCSPKSGHDTVSWYQQALGQGPQFIFQYYEEEERQRGNFPDRFSGHQFPNYSSELNVNALLLGDSALYLCASSFRVREQYFGPGTRLTVT.

Remarks on this clone: The sample holds other DNA sequences that translate to the same CDR3. This chain links TRBV9 with TRBJ2-1, with 7 nucleotides matching TRBD1. The CDR3 loop spans 13 amino acids. V dropped 2 bases and J dropped 8; count of bases not matched to a gene: 4. Germline lookup yields CDR1 SGDLS and CDR2 YYNGEE. Here the CDR3 DNA reads TGTGCCAGCAGCGTCGGGGACAGCGATGAGCAGTTCTTC. This encodes CASSVGDSDEQFF.

The chain employs TRBV5-1 and TRBJ1-4; 9 nucleotides line up with TRBD1. The CDR3 is 16 residues long. The trim removed 4 bases at V and 2 bases at J, leaving 6 bases unmatched. CDR1 and CDR2 (germline): SGHRS, YFSETQ. Here the CDR3 DNA reads TGCGCCAGCAGCAGCGGGACAGGGCGGACTAATGAAAAACTGTTTTTT. Protein: CASSSGTGRTNEKLFF.

The chain carries TRBV11-2 and TRBJ2-1; unclear D gene. The CDR3 consists of 11 residues. The germline V gene encodes CDR1 SGHAT and CDR2 FQNNGV. Trimming took off 1 base at V and 7 bases at J, with 2 bases between the two ends. The CDR3 here is CASSLANEQFF. CDR3 DNA sequence: TGTGCCAGCAGCTTAGCGAATGAGCAGTTCTTC.

The V call is TRBV4-2, the J call TRBJ2-3; 12 bases fit TRBD2. Losses at the gene ends were 0 bases for V and 5 bases for J; bases not matched to a gene: 6. Germline CDR1 and CDR2: LGHNA and YNFKEQ. The length of the CDR3 is 17 residues. The CDR3 sequence: CASSQEITSGGRDTQYF. CDR3 nucleotides: TGTGCCAGCAGCCAAGAAATTACTAGCGGGGGGAGAGATACGCAGTATTTT.

The rearrangement uses TRBV30 and TRBJ1-2; D gene unclear. V was trimmed by 4 bases and J by 7 bases, leaving 16 bases between them. CDR3 length: 13 residues. The germline gives CDR1 GTSNPN, CDR2 SVGIG (reference sequence). DNA of the CDR3: TGTGCCTGGAAAGGAGGGATGGGGAGTGGCTACACCTTC. Its translation: CAWKGGMGSGYTF.

V and J are TRBV10-1 and TRBJ2-5; perhaps TRBD2 as D (6 bases). Germline assignment: CDR1 WNHNN and CDR2 SYGVQD (reference sequence). CDR3 size: 13 residues. The V end was cut by 6 bases, the J end by 1 base, with 9 bases between. The CDR3 region is CASSMGGQETQYF. The CDR3 DNA reads TGCGCCAGCAGCATGGGGGGCCAAGAGACCCAGTACTTC.

The chain combines TRBV10-1 with TRBJ1-1; D call uncertain. V lost 3 bases and J 5 bases, leaving 16 bases between the germline ends. Germline assignment: CDR1 WNHNN and CDR2 SYGVQD (reference sequence). The CDR3 has 15 residues. This CDR3 reads CASSEDGAGVTEAFF. CDR3 DNA: TGCGCCAGCAGTGAAGACGGTGCCGGGGTTACTGAAGCTTTCTTT.

The rearrangement uses TRBV7-9 and TRBJ1-5, with D uncertain. Germline V CDR1 and CDR2: SEHNR, FQNEAQ (reference sequence). Trimming took 5 bases from V and 7 from J, leaving 15 bases between them. This CDR3 is built from 14 residues. CDR3 sequence reads: CASSLDGVGQPQHF. The CDR3, as DNA: TGTGCCAGCAGCCTAGACGGGGTCGGGCAGCCCCAGCATTTT.

The genes are TRBV11-1 and TRBJ2-2, with D perhaps TRBD2 (6 bases). Germline V lookup: CDR1 SGHAT, CDR2 FQDESV (reference sequence). The V end was cut by 4 bases, the J end by 8 bases, with 11 bases between. There are 13 residues in the CDR3. The CDR3 coding sequence is TGTGCCAGCAGCTCCCTAGGGAGGGGGGAGCTGTTTTTT. Amino acid sequence: CASSSLGRGELFF.